This is a list of T cell receptor beta chains from one sample in a study of T-cell reconstitution after alpha-beta-depleted transplantation in children. TCRdb called the PCR reads again in MiXCR, with one record for every CDR3 protein. Of 300,000 to 350,000 distinct CDR3 sequences listed, 23% are singletons. This specimen was PBMCs, mostly from graft donor cells, taken 180 days after TCRalphabeta/CD19-depleted stem cell transplant. The receptor source for this set is a male patient between 5 and 17 years old who had a stem cell transplant for acute lymphoblastic leukemia, so the T cells may come from the graft donor. Each CDR3 is given with its conserved first and last residue. The D gene is left open where the match is weak. The listing skips clone size in some rows; elsewhere it reads once, few, many or a size class.

CDR3 length	J gene	clone size	D gene	V gene	CDR3 protein	CDR3 DNA
15	TRBJ2-7	NA	TRBD2	TRBV20-1	CSAPQGLADTYEQYF	TGCAGTGCTCCCCAGGGACTAGCGGATACCTACGAGCAGTACTTC
17	TRBJ2-1	few	TRBD2	TRBV6-5	CASSSTGLAPPRNEQFF	TGTGCCAGCAGTTCTACCGGACTAGCGCCTCCCCGAAATGAGCAGTTCTTC
14	TRBJ2-7	once	NA	TRBV20-1	CSARAPEYLGEQYF	TGCAGTGCTAGAGCTCCGGAATACCTGGGGGAGCAGTACTTC
12	TRBJ2-5	NA	NA	TRBV29-1	CSVEAGTETQYF	TGCAGCGTTGAGGCAGGGACGGAGACCCAGTACTTC
16	TRBJ1-1	NA	TRBD1	TRBV28	CASSHPGTGTFWLAFF	TGTGCCAGCAGTCACCCAGGGACAGGGACGTTTTGGTTAGCTTTCTTT
16	TRBJ2-1	NA	TRBD1	TRBV29-1	CSVEKGQGKFYDEQFF	TGCAGCGTTGAAAAGGGACAGGGGAAATTCTACGATGAGCAGTTCTTC
13	TRBJ1-6	NA	NA	TRBV20-1	CSARDIGSSPLHF	TGCAGTGCTAGGGACATTGGGAGTTCACCCCTCCACTTT
13	TRBJ2-1	NA	NA	TRBV12-3/TRBV12-4	CASSFYATNEQFF	TGTGCCAGCAGTTTCTACGCGACGAATGAGCAGTTCTTC
16	TRBJ2-1	NA	NA	TRBV12-3/TRBV12-4	CASSSFEGPNYNEQFF	TGTGCCAGCAGTTCCTTTGAAGGGCCAAACTACAATGAGCAGTTCTTC
14	TRBJ2-5	few	NA	TRBV9	CASSVSWIQETQYF	TGTGCCAGCAGCGTCTCATGGATCCAAGAGACCCAGTACTTC
14	TRBJ2-5	once	TRBD1	TRBV2	CASRGQGVGETQYF	TGTGCCAGCAGGGGACAGGGTGTAGGAGAGACCCAGTACTTC
17	TRBJ1-5	few	TRBD1	TRBV7-2	CASSLVGTGTVNQPQHF	TGTGCCAGCAGCTTAGTTGGTACCGGGACAGTGAATCAGCCCCAGCATTTT
16	TRBJ2-7	few	NA	TRBV4-1	CASSQSWASTSPEQYF	TGCGCCAGCAGCCAATCTTGGGCTAGCACCTCCCCCGAGCAGTACTTC
14	TRBJ1-3	NA	NA	TRBV20-1	CSARRGVSGNTIYF	TGCAGTGCTAGAAGAGGGGTCTCTGGAAACACCATATATTTT
12	TRBJ2-3	NA	NA	TRBV20-1	CSASVAEDTQYF	TGCAGTGCTAGTGTCGCAGAAGATACGCAGTATTTT
15	TRBJ2-1	NA	NA	TRBV5-1	CASSRLGGTYNEQFF	TGCGCCAGCAGCCGACTAGGGGGAACCTACAATGAGCAGTTCTTC
13	TRBJ2-7	NA	TRBD1	TRBV4-1	CASSQDRGPEQYF	TGCGCCAGCAGCCAGGACAGGGGCCCCGAGCAGTACTTC
15	TRBJ2-7	few	TRBD1	TRBV4-1	CASSHSGTGVYEQYF	TGCGCCAGCAGCCATTCCGGGACAGGGGTATACGAGCAGTACTTC
14	TRBJ2-7	NA	NA	TRBV2	CAASFDRLSYEQYF	TGTGCCGCCTCCTTCGACAGACTTTCCTACGAGCAGTACTTC
17	TRBJ2-7	NA	TRBD1	TRBV7-8	CASSLVRPGTASYEQYF	TGTGCCAGCAGCCTGGTCCGACCCGGGACAGCCTCCTACGAGCAGTACTTC
12	TRBJ2-1	NA	NA	TRBV4-1	CASSHMDNEQFF	TGCGCCAGCAGCCACATGGACAATGAGCAGTTCTTC
14	TRBJ1-2	few	TRBD1	TRBV4-1	CASSIKWTGPGYTF	TGCGCCAGCAGCATTAAATGGACAGGGCCCGGCTACACCTTC
18	TRBJ2-1	few	TRBD2	TRBV29-1	CSVAGLAGRRSSYNEQFF	TGCAGCGTCGCGGGACTAGCGGGAAGAAGAAGCTCCTACAATGAGCAGTTCTTC
15	TRBJ1-2	NA	NA	TRBV25-1	CASSEPEGANYGYTF	TGTGCCAGCAGTGAACCCGAGGGTGCGAACTATGGCTACACCTTC
15	TRBJ2-1	few	NA	TRBV7-9	CASSISTIVDSEQFF	TGTGCCAGCAGCATCTCGACTATAGTGGACAGTGAGCAGTTCTTC
16	TRBJ2-2	NA	NA	TRBV6-2/TRBV6-3	CASSRHVTPNTGELFF	TGTGCCAGCAGTCGACACGTCACCCCGAACACCGGGGAGCTGTTTTTT
18	TRBJ2-1	NA	TRBD2	TRBV19	CASSMPPGTSGRGGEQFF	TGTGCCAGTAGTATGCCCCCCGGGACTAGCGGGAGGGGAGGTGAGCAGTTCTTC
15	TRBJ2-1	NA	TRBD2	TRBV20-1	CSARKDSGRLNEQFF	TGCAGTGCTAGAAAGGATAGCGGGAGATTAAATGAGCAGTTCTTC
11	TRBJ1-1	NA	NA	TRBV20-1	CSAPRAREAFF	TGCAGTGCCCCCCGGGCACGGGAAGCTTTCTTT
12	TRBJ2-3	many	NA	TRBV24-1	CATSDLLDTQYF	TGTGCCACCAGTGATTTGCTGGATACGCAGTATTTT
15	TRBJ2-7	NA	TRBD1	TRBV10-3	CAISEPGQGGHEQYF	TGTGCCATCAGTGAGCCTGGACAGGGGGGCCACGAGCAGTACTTC
12	TRBJ1-2	few	TRBD1	TRBV28	CASGQALYGYTF	TGTGCCAGCGGACAGGCCCTCTATGGCTACACCTTC
16	TRBJ1-1	many	TRBD1	TRBV15	CATRKGTGVLSTEAFF	TGTGCCACCAGGAAGGGGACAGGGGTCCTTAGCACTGAAGCTTTCTTT
11	TRBJ2-1	NA	NA	TRBV20-1	CSARKQGVQFF	TGCAGTGCTAGAAAACAGGGTGTGCAGTTCTTC
12	TRBJ2-1	NA	TRBD1	TRBV9	CASSAGQAEQFF	TGTGCCAGCAGCGCGGGACAGGCCGAGCAGTTCTTC
12	TRBJ2-1	NA	TRBD2	TRBV5-8	CANPSGTYEQFF	TGTGCGAACCCTAGCGGGACGTATGAGCAGTTCTTC
12	TRBJ2-5	few	NA	TRBV2	CAGRSPGETQYF	TGTGCCGGACGGTCCCCGGGTGAGACCCAGTACTTC
15	TRBJ2-7	NA	TRBD1	TRBV4-1	CASSQVRTGIYEQYF	TGCGCCAGCAGCCAAGTGCGGACAGGGATCTACGAGCAGTACTTC
12	TRBJ2-7	few	NA	TRBV21-1	CASSREEYEQYF	TGTGCCAGCAGCAGAGAGGAATACGAGCAGTACTTC
13	TRBJ2-7	few	TRBD1	TRBV5-1	CASSEDRGQEQYF	TGCGCCAGCAGCGAGGACAGGGGGCAGGAGCAGTACTTC
15	TRBJ2-1	NA	TRBD2	TRBV20-1	CSAILTSGRIDEQFF	TGCAGTGCTATCCTCACTAGCGGGAGGATTGATGAGCAGTTCTTC
14	TRBJ1-5	many	NA	TRBV5-6	CASSLSGLHQPQHF	TGTGCCAGCAGCTTGTCCGGGCTCCATCAGCCCCAGCATTTT
13	TRBJ2-1	few	NA	TRBV20-1	CSALGQRYNEQFF	TGCAGTGCTCTCGGACAGCGCTACAATGAGCAGTTCTTC
15	TRBJ2-1	many	NA	TRBV20-1	CSARTRGRTYNEQFF	TGCAGTGCCAGGACGAGAGGAAGGACCTACAATGAGCAGTTCTTC
15	TRBJ1-3	NA	NA	TRBV7-6	CASSLSGGAGNTIYF	TGTGCCAGCAGCCTAAGCGGGGGGGCCGGAAACACCATATATTTT